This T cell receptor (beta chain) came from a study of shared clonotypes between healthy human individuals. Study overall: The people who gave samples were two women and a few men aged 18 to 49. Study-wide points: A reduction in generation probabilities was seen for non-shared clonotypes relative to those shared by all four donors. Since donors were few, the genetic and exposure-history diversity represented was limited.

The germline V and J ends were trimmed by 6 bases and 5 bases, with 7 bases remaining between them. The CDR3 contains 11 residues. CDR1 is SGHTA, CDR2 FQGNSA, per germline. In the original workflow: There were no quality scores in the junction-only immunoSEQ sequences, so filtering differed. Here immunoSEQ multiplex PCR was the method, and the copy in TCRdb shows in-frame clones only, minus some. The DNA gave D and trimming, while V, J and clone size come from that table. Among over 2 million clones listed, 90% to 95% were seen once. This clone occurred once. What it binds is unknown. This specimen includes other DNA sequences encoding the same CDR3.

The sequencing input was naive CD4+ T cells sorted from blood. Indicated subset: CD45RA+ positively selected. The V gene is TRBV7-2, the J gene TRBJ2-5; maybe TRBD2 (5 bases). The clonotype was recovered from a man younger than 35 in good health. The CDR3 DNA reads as TGTGCCAGCAGTAAGCGGGAGACCCAGTACTTC. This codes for CASSKRETQYF.